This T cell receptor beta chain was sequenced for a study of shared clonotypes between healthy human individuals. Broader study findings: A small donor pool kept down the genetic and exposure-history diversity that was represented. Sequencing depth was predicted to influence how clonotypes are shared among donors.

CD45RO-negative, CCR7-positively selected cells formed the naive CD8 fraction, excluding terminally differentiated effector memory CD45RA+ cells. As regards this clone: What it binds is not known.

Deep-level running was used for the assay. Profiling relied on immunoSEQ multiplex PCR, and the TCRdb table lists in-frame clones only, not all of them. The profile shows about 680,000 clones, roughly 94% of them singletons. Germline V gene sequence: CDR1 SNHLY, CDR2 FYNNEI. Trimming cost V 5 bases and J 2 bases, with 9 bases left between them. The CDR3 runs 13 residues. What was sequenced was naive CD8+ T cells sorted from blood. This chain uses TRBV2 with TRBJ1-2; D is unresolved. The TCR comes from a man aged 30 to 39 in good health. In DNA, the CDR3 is TGTGCCAGCAGTTCCGACATAAACTATGGCTACACCTTC. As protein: CASSSDINYGYTF.